These 19 T cell receptor beta chains originate from one sample sequenced in a study of blood T cell repertoires in COVID-19. The table came from immunoSEQ multiplex PCR; TCRdb's copy has only in-frame clones and leaves some out. Of approximately 200,000 clones in the sample, 85% to 90% were seen once. The specimen was peripheral blood. The receptors were sampled from a person aged 70 to 85 with COVID-19, enrolled during active disease.

The chain has TRBV6-1 and TRBJ2-1; 7 bases fit TRBD1. CDR1 and CDR2 from the germline V gene are MNHNS and SASEGT. V gave up 3 bases and J gave up 0 bases; unmatched junction bases: 8. The CDR3 extends over 17 amino acids. The CDR3 nucleotides are TGTGCCAGCAGTGACCCCGGGACAGCGAGCTCCTACAATGAGCAGTTCTTC. It codes for CASSDPGTASSYNEQFF.

The chain has TRBV3-1 (or the pseudogene TRBV3-2) and TRBJ1-4, with D unclear. This CDR3 is built from 16 residues. CDR1 and CDR2 (germline): LGHDT, YNNKEL (reference sequence). V dropped 4 bases and J dropped 6 bases, with 18 bases sitting between them. The CDR3: CASSPTPTHTHEKLFF. In DNA form, the CDR3 reads TGTGCCAGCAGCCCAACGCCCACACATACCCATGAAAAACTGTTTTTT.

Here the CDR3 reads CASSVAPGGRTGELFF. DNA for the CDR3: TGTGCCAGCAGCGTAGCCCCAGGGGGTAGGACCGGGGAGCTGTTTTTT. The chain couples TRBV9 to TRBJ2-2, with TRBD1 matching 7 bases. V lost 0 bases, J lost 5 bases, and 7 bases stayed unmatched. Germline assignment: CDR1 SGDLS and CDR2 YYNGEE. The CDR3 consists of 16 residues.

Here the CDR3 reads CASSIVPDSYNEQFF. The CDR3 DNA reads TGTGCCAGTAGTATAGTCCCAGATTCCTACAATGAGCAGTTCTTC. The chain links TRBV19 to TRBJ2-1, with D uncertain. From germline, CDR1 is LNHDA and CDR2 SQIVND (reference sequence). The CDR3 totals 15 residues. V lost 1 base and J 1 base, leaving 8 bases between the germline ends.

The gene calls are TRBV6-6 and TRBJ2-7; 8 nucleotides align to TRBD2. The length of the CDR3 is 13 residues. The germline V gene encodes CDR1 MNHNY and CDR2 SVGAGI (reference sequence). J lost 1 base, V lost 7 bases, and 3 bases had no gene match. This CDR3 is CASTTSGSYEQYF. The CDR3 nucleotides are TGTGCCAGCACAACTAGCGGATCCTACGAGCAGTACTTC.

The chain joins TRBV18 to TRBJ1-3, with TRBD1 matching over 8 bases. The V gene end was trimmed by 3 bases and the J gene end by 8 bases; junction bases not matched to a gene: 9. This CDR3 spans 15 amino acids. Germline lookup yields CDR1 KGHSH and CDR2 LQKENI. DNA for the CDR3: TGTGCCAGCTCACCCTACCAGGGGGCACGAGACACCATATATTTT. It is translated as CASSPYQGARDTIYF.

The genes are TRBV29-1 and TRBJ2-7, with 7 bases fitting TRBD1. CDR1 and CDR2 from the germline V gene are SQVTM and ANQGSEA. The trim removed 6 bases at V and 6 bases at J, leaving 5 bases unmatched. The CDR3 runs to 11 residues. The CDR3 is CSVQTGLEQYF. The CDR3 DNA reads as TGCAGCGTACAGACAGGGCTCGAGCAGTACTTC.

The V call is TRBV11-1, the J call TRBJ1-1; D might be TRBD1 (5 bases). The CDR3 spans 14 residues. The ends were cut back, 0 bases at V and 4 bases at J, with 9 bases in the middle. Germline V gives CDR1 SGHAT, CDR2 FQDESV (reference sequence). CDR3: CASSLAAGGTEAFF. The CDR3 DNA follows: TGTGCCAGCAGCTTAGCGGCGGGGGGCACTGAAGCTTTCTTT.

V is TRBV7-3 and J is TRBJ2-5; 7 nucleotides line up with TRBD1. Germline V CDR1 and CDR2: SGHTA, FQGTGA. The V segment lost 5 bases and the J segment 2 bases; nucleotides outside the gene matches: 8. CDR3 length: 15 residues. Here the CDR3 reads CASSRGQITQETQYF. The CDR3 coding sequence is TGTGCCAGCAGCCGGGGACAGATCACACAAGAGACCCAGTACTTC.

The rearrangement links TRBV18 to TRBJ2-7; TRBD1 is a possible D gene (6 bases). V was pared by 6 bases and J by 5 bases, with 14 bases between. This CDR3 has 13 residues. Germline lookup yields CDR1 KGHSH and CDR2 LQKENI. CDR3 DNA: TGTGCCAGCTCCCCGAGGGGGATCGACGAGCAGTACTTC. Translation: CASSPRGIDEQYF.

The table lists this clone with many counts. V and J are TRBV28 and TRBJ1-2; 9 bases are a match to TRBD1. There are 15 residues in the CDR3. The V gene's germline CDR1 is MDHEN and CDR2 SYDVKM. Trimming cost V 7 bases and J 0 bases; bases outside gene matches: 6. CDR3: CASTPGQGPNYGYTF. DNA for the CDR3: TGTGCCAGCACTCCGGGACAGGGCCCTAACTATGGCTACACCTTC.

This chain uses TRBV28 with TRBJ1-2, with D perhaps TRBD1 (6 bases). V shed 10 bases and J shed 8 bases, with 20 bases lying between them. CDR3 length equals 13 residues. The germline V gene has CDR1 MDHEN and CDR2 SYDVKM. The CDR3 DNA follows: TGTGCCACTTTGGAACAGGGAACTAAAGGCTACACCTTC. This sequence encodes CATLEQGTKGYTF.

In its sample, this clone was seen once. V and J are TRBV30 and TRBJ1-6, with D uncertain. Trimming shortened V by 1 base and J by 5 bases, and 6 bases separated the two germline ends. CDR3 length: 13 amino acids. Per the germline V gene, CDR1 is GTSNPN and CDR2 is SVGIG (reference sequence). The CDR3 DNA reads TGTGCCTGGAGTGGACAAAATAATTCACCCCTCCACTTT. It codes for CAWSGQNNSPLHF.

The CDR3 spells CASSVRSTDTQYF. Here the CDR3 DNA reads TGTGCCAGCAGCGTGCGCAGCACAGATACGCAGTATTTT. The J gene is TRBJ2-3, the V gene TRBV9, with D unclear. Trimming removed 2 bases at V and 0 bases at J, with 4 bases between. Germline V gene lookup returns CDR1 SGDLS and CDR2 YYNGEE. The CDR3 runs to 13 residues.

The rearrangement links TRBV20-1 to TRBJ2-3; maybe TRBD2 (7 bases). CDR1 and CDR2 (germline): DFQATT, SNEGSKA (reference sequence). V lost 3 bases and J 4 bases, leaving 26 bases between the germline ends. The CDR3 is 18 residues long. Here the CDR3 DNA reads TGCAGTGCTAGTCCGGGGGGCACCCCCCGAGGGGGTGCAGATACGCAGTATTTT. Translating gives CSASPGGTPRGGADTQYF.

V usage is TRBV5-4 and J usage is TRBJ2-7, with 10 bases lining up with TRBD2. V lost 3 bases, J lost 2 bases, and 2 bases stayed unmatched. CDR1 is SGHNT, CDR2 YYREEE, per germline (reference sequence). The CDR3 totals 14 residues. CDR3 sequence (DNA): TGTGCCAGCAGCTCAAGCGGGGGGGCCTACGAGCAGTACTTC. Translated, it gives CASSSSGGAYEQYF.

The chain has TRBV3-1 (or the pseudogene TRBV3-2) and TRBJ1-4; 9 positions match TRBD1. V lost 7 bases, J lost 6 bases, and 9 bases stayed unmatched. Germline V CDR1 and CDR2: LGHDT, YNNKEL (reference sequence). This CDR3 region has 15 residues. The CDR3, as DNA: TGTGCCAGCAACTATCCGGGACAGGGTGATGAAAAACTGTTTTTT. Translating gives CASNYPGQGDEKLFF.

The rearrangement joins TRBV5-5 to TRBJ1-1; 9 nucleotides agree with TRBD1. With V trimmed by 5 bases and J by 2 bases, 4 bases remained unmatched. This CDR3 region has 14 residues. Per germline, CDR1 SGHKS and CDR2 YYEKEE (reference sequence). The CDR3 spells CASREDRGNTEAFF. CDR3 DNA sequence: TGTGCCAGCAGAGAGGACAGGGGAAACACTGAAGCTTTCTTT.

The chain uses TRBV7-3 and TRBJ1-4; D is ambiguous. Germline assignment: CDR1 SGHTA and CDR2 FQGTGA. The CDR3 contains 16 residues. The V and J ends lost 1 base and 4 bases respectively, with 13 bases between them. The CDR3 sequence: CASSLILAGFNEKLFF. CDR3 DNA sequence: TGTGCCAGCAGCTTAATACTCGCGGGGTTTAATGAAAAACTGTTTTTT.